This T cell receptor beta chain was retrieved from a study of response to subunit inactivated influenza vaccine (dated by TCRdb to the late 2010s). For the study in its entirety: The study used deep quantitative T cell receptor repertoire profiling to track responses to a trivalent subunit inactivated influenza vaccine.

As concerns this clonotype: Its antigen is still unknown. No per-base quality is available; no much larger clone lies one base away.

The CDR3 runs 14 residues from the cysteine to the phenylalanine. Of the read, only the CDR3 DNA is kept; its 42 bases are in frame from base 1. The germline V gene (reference sequence) yields LNHDA for CDR1 and SQIVND for CDR2. The V and J ends are trimmed by 6 bases and 1 base, leaving 12 bases between them. Libraries came from RT-PCR. Instrument used: Illumina HiSeq 2500. TCRdb reran the public reads through fastp at Q25 and MiXCR, keeping productive beta chains. Every distinct CDR3 protein forms one entry, paired with its most common genes and DNA. For this sample the table gives a few hundred thousand distinct CDR3 sequences, of which 22% were detected only once. The top ten clones comprise about 9.3% of the sample. The full study reports these points: It was suggested by the authors that each seasonal influenza vaccination may recruit only a limited number of new T cells.

The source was PBMCs from blood, collected about 20 months after vaccination. The TCR sequence derives from a man between 50 and 75 years old who received an inactivated influenza vaccine. Donor details come from another sample of the same person, matched by shared clones. The chain is encoded by TRBV19 joined to TRBJ1-1; no confident D gene assignment can be made. The bases read TGTGCCAGTAGAGACGGGCGGGCGAACACTGAAGCTTTCTTT. Translated, it gives CASRDGRANTEAFF.